This T cell receptor (beta chain) was documented in a study of blood T cell repertoires in COVID-19. Across the whole study: The analysed material was cDNA or gDNA that came from T cells, B-cell-depleted T cells, or PBMCs.

Living in under 30 US areas, the participants were between roughly 18 and 90 years of age. Cohort allocation depended upon clinical history that participants reported. Repertoires were generated with immunoSEQ multiplex PCR, while TCRdb's copy carries only in-frame clones and drops some. In the table there are roughly 290,000 clones, roughly nine tenths of which are singletons. Germline CDR1 and CDR2: SGHNT and YYREEE (reference sequence). Trimming shortened V by 1 base and J by 9 bases, and 8 bases separated the two germline ends. The CDR3 runs to 12 residues. The V call is TRBV5-4, the J call TRBJ2-1; unclear D gene. The sequenced material came from PBMCs or T cells enriched from blood (not recorded which). The TCR comes from a woman in her thirties or forties who had recovered from COVID-19. CDR3 nucleotide sequence: TGTGCCAGCAGCTTGATAACGGGTGAGCAGTTCTTC. Amino acids: CASSLITGEQFF.